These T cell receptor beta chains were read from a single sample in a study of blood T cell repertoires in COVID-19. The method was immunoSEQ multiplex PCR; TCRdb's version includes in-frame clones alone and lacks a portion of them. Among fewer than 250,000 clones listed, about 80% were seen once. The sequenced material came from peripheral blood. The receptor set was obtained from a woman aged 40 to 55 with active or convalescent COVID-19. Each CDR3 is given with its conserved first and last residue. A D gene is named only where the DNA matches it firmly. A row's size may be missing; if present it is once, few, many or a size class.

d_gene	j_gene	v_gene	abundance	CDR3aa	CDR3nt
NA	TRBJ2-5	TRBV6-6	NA	CASSAPDQETQYF	TGTGCCAGCAGCGCGCCTGATCAAGAGACCCAGTACTTC
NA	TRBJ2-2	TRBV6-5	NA	CASSLRRNTGELFF	TGTGCCAGCAGCCTACGTAGGAACACCGGGGAGCTGTTTTTT
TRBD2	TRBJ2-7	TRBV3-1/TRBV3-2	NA	CASSQVSGGVSYEQYF	TGTGCCAGCAGCCAAGTGAGCGGGGGGGTCTCCTACGAGCAGTACTTC
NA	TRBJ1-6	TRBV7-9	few	CASSLGAEGFRGSPLHF	TGTGCCAGCAGTCTAGGGGCGGAGGGTTTTCGGGGTTCACCCCTCCACTTT
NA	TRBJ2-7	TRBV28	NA	CASSPLGAYEQYF	TGTGCCAGCAGCCCGCTAGGGGCCTACGAGCAGTACTTC
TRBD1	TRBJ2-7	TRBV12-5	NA	CASLIQGANEQYF	TGTGCTAGTCTCATACAGGGGGCGAACGAGCAGTACTTC
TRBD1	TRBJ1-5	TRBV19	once	CASSSQGAVQPQHF	TGTGCCAGTAGCTCACAGGGGGCAGTTCAGCCCCAGCATTTT
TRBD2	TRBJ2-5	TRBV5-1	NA	CASSLDLWRGGETQYF	TGCGCCAGCAGCTTGGACCTCTGGCGGGGGGGGGAGACCCAGTACTTC
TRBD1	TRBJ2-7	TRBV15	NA	CATSRQGISYEQYF	TGTGCCACCAGCCGACAGGGGATCTCCTACGAGCAGTACTTC
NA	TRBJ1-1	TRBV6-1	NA	CASSGAAPAGLNTEAFF	TGTGCCAGCAGTGGTGCTGCTCCGGCGGGGTTGAACACTGAAGCTTTCTTT
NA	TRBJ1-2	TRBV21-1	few	CASSLRGQGSYGYTF	TGTGCCAGCAGCCTTCGGGGCCAGGGGTCCTATGGCTACACCTTC
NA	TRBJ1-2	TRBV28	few	CASSETSRGYGYTF	TGTGCCAGCAGCGAAACCAGCCGGGGGTATGGCTACACCTTC
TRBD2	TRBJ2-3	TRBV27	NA	CASSFRGFFGLTSGTFTDTQYF	TGTGCCAGCAGTTTTCGGGGATTTTTCGGACTGACTAGCGGGACTTTCACAGATACGCAGTATTTT
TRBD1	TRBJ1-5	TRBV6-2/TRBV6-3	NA	CASSSTGYGQPQHF	TGTGCCAGCAGTTCGACAGGGTATGGTCAGCCCCAGCATTTT
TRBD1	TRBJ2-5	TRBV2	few	CASARDRYQETQYF	TGTGCCAGCGCTCGGGACAGATATCAAGAGACCCAGTACTTC
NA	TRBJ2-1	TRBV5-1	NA	CASSLAQIGNEQFF	TGCGCCAGCAGCTTGGCACAGATCGGCAATGAGCAGTTCTTC
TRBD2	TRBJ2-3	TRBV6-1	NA	CASSEGGWTDTQYF	TGTGCCAGCAGTGAGGGGGGGTGGACAGATACGCAGTATTTT
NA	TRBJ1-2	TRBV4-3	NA	CASSHGGRNYGYTF	TGCGCCAGCAGCCACGGGGGACGGAACTATGGCTACACCTTC
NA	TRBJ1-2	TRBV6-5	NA	CASSSLQQGRGYTF	TGTGCCAGCAGTTCCCTTCAACAGGGCCGTGGCTACACCTTC
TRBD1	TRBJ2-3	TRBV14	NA	CASSQDPGTGWTDTQYF	TGTGCCAGCAGCCAAGATCCTGGGACAGGTTGGACAGATACGCAGTATTTT
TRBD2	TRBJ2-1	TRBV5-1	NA	CASSSELAKSYNEQFF	TGCGCCAGCAGCTCGGAACTAGCGAAGTCCTACAATGAGCAGTTCTTC
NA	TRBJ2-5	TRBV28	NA	CASSYGGRETQYF	TGTGCCAGCAGTTACGGGGGAAGGGAGACCCAGTACTTC
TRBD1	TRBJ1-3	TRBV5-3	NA	CARSGDRDRAGNTIYF	TGTGCCAGAAGCGGAGACCGGGACAGGGCTGGAAACACCATATATTTT
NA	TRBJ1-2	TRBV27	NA	CATRKVRTEYNYGYTF	TGTGCCACCCGAAAGGTCCGGACAGAGTATAACTATGGCTACACCTTC
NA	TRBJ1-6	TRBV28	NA	CASRFPSSYNSPLHF	TGTGCCAGCAGGTTTCCGAGCTCCTATAATTCACCCCTCCACTTT
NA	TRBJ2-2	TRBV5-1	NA	CASSLGDSKTGELFF	TGCGCCAGCAGCTTGGGGGACTCAAAAACCGGGGAGCTGTTTTTT
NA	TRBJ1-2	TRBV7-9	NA	CASSLAGPLSYTF	TGTGCCAGCAGCTTAGCTGGGCCCCTCAGCTACACCTTC
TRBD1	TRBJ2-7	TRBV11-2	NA	CASSPQPGDRGYEQYF	TGTGCCAGCAGCCCGCAGCCGGGGGACAGGGGCTACGAGCAGTACTTC
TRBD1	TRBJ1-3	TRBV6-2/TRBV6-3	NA	CASSRRIWTGGNTIYF	TGTGCCAGCAGTCGGCGGATCTGGACAGGAGGAAACACCATATATTTT
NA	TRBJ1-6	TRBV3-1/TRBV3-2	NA	CASSQDAGRYNSPLHF	TGTGCCAGCAGCCAAGATGCGGGTCGATATAATTCACCCCTCCACTTT
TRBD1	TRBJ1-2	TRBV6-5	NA	CASISGQGLYGYTF	TGTGCCAGCATCTCGGGACAGGGGCTCTATGGCTACACCTTC
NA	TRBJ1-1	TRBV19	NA	CASSIVGVNTEAFF	TGTGCCAGTAGTATAGTAGGGGTGAACACTGAAGCTTTCTTT
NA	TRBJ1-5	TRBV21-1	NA	CASSKFPGTGVYSNQPQHF	TGTGCCAGCAGCAAATTCCCCGGGACAGGGGTGTATAGCAATCAGCCCCAGCATTTT
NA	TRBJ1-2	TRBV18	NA	CASSPSREIFYGYTF	TGTGCCAGCTCACCAAGCAGGGAAATTTTCTATGGCTACACCTTC
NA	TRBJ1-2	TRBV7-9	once	CASSFFGQNYGYTF	TGTGCCAGCAGCTTTTTTGGGCAAAACTATGGCTACACCTTC
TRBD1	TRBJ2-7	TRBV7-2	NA	CASSSGQGGSYEQYF	TGTGCCAGCAGCTCCGGACAGGGAGGCTCCTACGAGCAGTACTTC
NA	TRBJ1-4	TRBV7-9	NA	CASSPDREDNEKLFF	TGTGCCAGCAGCCCGGACCGGGAGGATAATGAAAAACTGTTTTTT
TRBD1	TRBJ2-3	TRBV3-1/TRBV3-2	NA	CASSPGQGAPTDTQYF	TGTGCCAGCAGCCCCGGACAGGGGGCACCCACAGATACGCAGTATTTT
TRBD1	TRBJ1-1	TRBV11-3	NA	CASSLGAGGINTEAFF	TGTGCCAGCAGCTTAGGGGCAGGGGGGATTAATACTGAAGCTTTCTTT
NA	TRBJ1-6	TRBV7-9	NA	CASSPPTTNSPLHF	TGTGCCAGCAGCCCCCCTACCACTAATTCACCCCTCCACTTT